The clone carrying this T cell receptor beta chain was recorded at least ten times. Its antigen is not identified. Using a J-beta primer mix together with a sample-barcoded 5' primer, a second PCR was run for roughly 6 to 11 cycles. MiXCR, run by TCRdb on the 5' RACE reads, gives a single entry per CDR3 protein. In the table there are roughly 1.6 million distinct CDR3 sequences, about 32% of which are singletons. The data were obtained in a study of blood T cells in healthy people across ages. Overall study results and limits: Any conclusive comparison of naive versus antigen-experienced cells was prevented by using unsorted PBMCs. Observed TCR beta diversity per million T cells went down as age went up. This fall followed a roughly linear course with age. The unknown donor CMV status may have confounded expanded clonotype changes.

The CDR3 length is 14 residues. Germline loops: CDR1 SGHRS, CDR2 YFSETQ. J was trimmed by 2 bases and V by 3 bases; bases with no gene match: 4. Donors gave ten milliliters of peripheral blood apiece. The V call is TRBV5-1, the J call TRBJ2-7; 8 bases match TRBD1. Sequenced sample: blood. The receptor's source is a woman in her twenties or thirties in good health. CDR3 sequence reads: CASSWDRMAYEQYF. CDR3 in DNA: TGCGCCAGCAGCTGGGACAGGATGGCCTACGAGCAGTACTTC.